The rows below give T cell receptor beta chains drawn from one sample of a study of CD8 T cells in Susac syndrome. TCRdb reprocessed the immunoSEQ multiplex PCR reads with MiXCR, giving one entry per CDR3 protein. This table holds some 150,000 distinct CDR3 sequences, approximately 94% found once. Sequencing input: CD8+ T cells from PBMCs. Receptors were obtained from a human donor with multiple sclerosis. CDR3s include the opening cysteine and the closing phenylalanine or tryptophan. The D gene is left open where the match is weak. For some rows the clone size is stated as once, few or many, or as a class when expanded; others skip it.

TRBV4-1	TRBJ1-6	TRBD1	.	CASSYGTGGNSPLHF	TGCGCCAGCAGCTACGGGACAGGGGGAAATTCACCCCTCCACTTT
TRBV29-1	TRBJ2-1	.	.	CSVKAEFNEQFF	TGCAGCGTTAAAGCGGAGTTCAATGAGCAGTTCTTC
TRBV27	TRBJ1-6	.	.	CASSLMRGGNSPLHF	TGTGCCAGCAGTTTAATGAGGGGAGGTAATTCACCCCTCCACTTT
TRBV5-4	TRBJ2-3	TRBD1	.	CASSFTPGQGRKDTQYF	TGTGCCAGCAGCTTCACACCGGGACAGGGTCGGAAGGATACGCAGTATTTT
TRBV7-9	TRBJ2-7	.	.	CASRGRSYEQYF	TGTGCCAGCCGAGGCAGGTCCTACGAGCAGTACTTC
TRBV27	TRBJ2-7	.	once	CASSYSDSSYEQYF	TGTGCCAGCAGTTATAGTGATAGCTCCTACGAGCAGTACTTC
TRBV20-1	TRBJ2-7	TRBD2	.	CSARDPLAGESYEQYF	TGCAGTGCTAGAGATCCCCTAGCGGGGGAGTCCTACGAGCAGTACTTC
TRBV7-9	TRBJ1-2	.	once	CASGGTTNYGYTF	TGTGCCAGCGGGGGTACGACTAACTATGGCTACACCTTC
TRBV5-6	TRBJ2-1	.	.	CASSRRGNEQFF	TGTGCCAGCAGCCGACGCGGGAATGAGCAGTTCTTC
TRBV12-3/TRBV12-4	TRBJ1-5	.	.	CASSSDWEPQHF	TGTGCCAGCAGTTCCGACTGGGAGCCCCAGCATTTT
TRBV6-5	TRBJ2-1	TRBD2	.	CASTLASGGVNEQFF	TGTGCCAGCACATTGGCGAGCGGGGGGGTTAATGAGCAGTTCTTC
TRBV12-3/TRBV12-4	TRBJ1-2	TRBD1	.	CASSFNRGQGDVYTF	TGTGCCAGCAGTTTCAACAGGGGCCAGGGTGACGTCTACACCTTC
TRBV4-1	TRBJ2-5	TRBD1	.	CASSPDRANQETQYF	TGCGCCAGCAGCCCGGACAGGGCTAACCAAGAGACCCAGTACTTC
TRBV20-1	TRBJ2-5	TRBD2	.	CSARGTSGQETQYF	TGCAGTGCTAGAGGGACTAGCGGGCAAGAGACCCAGTACTTC
TRBV2	TRBJ1-2	TRBD1	.	CAIPTGGDYGYTF	TGTGCCATCCCGACAGGGGGCGACTATGGCTACACCTTC
TRBV27	TRBJ1-1	.	.	CASSLWGGPTATEAFF	TGTGCCAGCAGTTTATGGGGTGGGCCCACCGCTACTGAAGCTTTCTTT
TRBV7-9	TRBJ2-5	.	.	CASCRDQETQYF	TGTGCCAGCTGCAGGGACCAAGAGACCCAGTACTTC
TRBV21-1	TRBJ1-5	.	.	CASSNCGNSNQPQHF	TGTGCCAGCAGCAATTGTGGGAATAGCAATCAGCCCCAGCATTTT
TRBV4-1	TRBJ1-2	.	.	CASSQEAANYGYTF	TGCGCCAGCAGCCAAGAGGCGGCTAACTATGGCTACACCTTC
TRBV30	TRBJ2-7	.	once	CAWNPPVQYF	TGTGCCTGGAACCCCCCGGTGCAGTACTTC
TRBV20-1	TRBJ2-7	TRBD2	.	CSATSGGTYEQYF	TGCAGTGCTACTAGCGGGGGAACCTACGAGCAGTACTTC
TRBV7-9	TRBJ1-1	TRBD1	.	CASRNDRGTEAFF	TGTGCCAGCAGGAACGACAGGGGCACTGAAGCTTTCTTT
TRBV5-6	TRBJ2-5	TRBD2	.	CASSSPGLAEPEETQYF	TGTGCCAGCAGCTCCCCCGGACTAGCGGAACCGGAAGAGACCCAGTACTTC
TRBV20-1	TRBJ2-3	TRBD1	.	CSARTGTDTQYF	TGCAGTGCTAGGACAGGGACAGATACGCAGTATTTT
TRBV12-5	TRBJ1-5	TRBD1	.	CASGLEGGTGADWDQPQHF	TGTGCTAGTGGTTTGGAAGGGGGGACAGGGGCGGATTGGGATCAGCCCCAGCATTTT
TRBV7-8	TRBJ1-5	.	few	CASSSGNQPQHF	TGTGCCAGCAGTTCCGGCAATCAGCCCCAGCATTTT
TRBV20-1	TRBJ1-5	.	.	CSASAHQDYSNQPQHF	TGCAGTGCTAGTGCCCACCAGGATTATAGCAATCAGCCCCAGCATTTT
TRBV7-6	TRBJ2-3	TRBD2	.	CASSLSGGGLSTDTQYF	TGTGCCAGCAGCTTGAGCGGGGGGGGCTTAAGCACAGATACGCAGTATTTT
TRBV29-1	TRBJ2-7	.	.	CSVVPFGDLYEQYF	TGCAGCGTTGTCCCTTTTGGGGATCTTTACGAGCAGTACTTC
TRBV15	TRBJ2-3	TRBD1	.	CATSRGTALTDTQYF	TGTGCCACCAGCAGGGGGACAGCGCTTACAGATACGCAGTATTTT
TRBV7-9	TRBJ1-1	.	.	CASSEGYFEAFF	TGTGCCAGCAGCGAGGGATATTTTGAAGCTTTCTTT
TRBV14	TRBJ2-7	.	.	CASSQGQSVLYEQYF	TGTGCCAGCAGCCAAGGACAGAGTGTCCTATACGAGCAGTACTTC
TRBV20-1	TRBJ1-2	.	once	CSAPPEQDYGYTF	TGCAGTGCTCCCCCCGAACAGGACTATGGCTACACCTTC
TRBV28	TRBJ1-1	.	.	CASRKQRPTNTEAFF	TGTGCCAGCAGGAAACAGCGACCTACGAACACTGAAGCTTTCTTT
TRBV3-1	TRBJ2-7	.	.	CASSPRTASYEQYF	TGTGCCAGCAGCCCCAGGACAGCCTCCTACGAGCAGTACTTC
TRBV7-9	TRBJ2-7	.	.	CASSSLGAEQYF	TGTGCCAGCAGCTCCCTTGGGGCTGAGCAGTACTTC
TRBV28	TRBJ1-1	.	.	CASRYGLSEAFF	TGTGCCAGCAGATACGGACTCAGCGAAGCTTTCTTT
TRBV7-9	TRBJ2-5	.	once	CASSQRPQETQYF	TGTGCCAGCAGCCAGCGACCCCAAGAGACCCAGTACTTC
TRBV6-6	TRBJ2-3	.	.	CASSYTSTDTQYF	TGTGCCAGCAGTTATACGAGCACAGATACGCAGTATTTT
TRBV5-6	TRBJ2-1	TRBD1	.	CASSSGTGYNEQFF	TGTGCCAGCAGCTCCGGGACAGGGTACAATGAGCAGTTCTTC
TRBV7-3	TRBJ2-1	.	.	CASSSIGGFGNEQFF	TGTGCCAGCAGCTCCATTGGGGGGTTCGGAAATGAGCAGTTCTTC
TRBV11-2	TRBJ2-7	.	.	CASSSRDKDEQYF	TGTGCCAGCAGCTCCCGGGACAAAGACGAGCAGTACTTC
TRBV13	TRBJ2-5	.	.	CASSTGAETQYF	TGTGCCAGCAGCACGGGCGCGGAGACCCAGTACTTC
TRBV2	TRBJ2-1	.	.	CASGRGVYNEQFF	TGTGCCAGCGGGCGGGGCGTCTACAATGAGCAGTTCTTC
TRBV19	TRBJ1-2	.	.	CASSRQAYGYTF	TGTGCCAGTAGTCGTCAAGCCTATGGCTACACCTTC
TRBV15	TRBJ2-1	TRBD2	.	CATSREGGDEQFF	TGTGCCACCAGCAGAGAGGGGGGGGACGAGCAGTTCTTC
TRBV28	TRBJ2-1	.	once	CASSLTRHEQFF	TGTGCCAGCAGTTTAACCAGGCATGAGCAGTTCTTC
TRBV11-2	TRBJ1-2	TRBD1	.	CASSLGGTGDGYTF	TGTGCCAGCAGCTTAGGGGGGACAGGGGATGGCTACACCTTC
TRBV12-3/TRBV12-4	TRBJ2-5	.	.	CASRGGQETQYF	TGTGCCAGCAGAGGAGGTCAAGAGACCCAGTACTTC
TRBV29-1	TRBJ2-3	TRBD1	.	CSVDGQGLRDTQYF	TGCAGCGTTGATGGACAGGGGTTGAGAGATACGCAGTATTTT
TRBV6-1	TRBJ2-3	TRBD2	.	CASSQGTSGFTDTQYF	TGTGCCAGCAGTCAAGGGACTAGCGGGTTCACAGATACGCAGTATTTT
TRBV27	TRBJ1-2	.	once	CASRPGQNYGYTF	TGTGCCAGCAGACCCGGGCAGAACTATGGCTACACCTTC
TRBV20-1	TRBJ2-7	.	.	CSARDRGAGSYEQYF	TGCAGTGCTAGAGATCGCGGGGCAGGTTCCTACGAGCAGTACTTC
TRBV3-1	TRBJ1-2	.	.	CASSPIMRGVLYGYTF	TGTGCCAGCAGCCCAATAATGCGGGGGGTATTGTATGGCTACACCTTC